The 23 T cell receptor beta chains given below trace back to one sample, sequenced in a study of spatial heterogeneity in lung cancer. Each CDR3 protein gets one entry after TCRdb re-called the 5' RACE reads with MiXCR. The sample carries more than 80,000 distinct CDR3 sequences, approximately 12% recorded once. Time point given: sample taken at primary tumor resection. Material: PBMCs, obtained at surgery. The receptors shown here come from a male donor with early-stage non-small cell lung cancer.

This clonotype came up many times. DNA of the CDR3: TGTGCCAGCAGCCAATTAAACGAAAACTATGGCTACACCTTC. Protein: CASSQLNENYGYTF. This chain connects TRBV3-1 to TRBJ1-2; D ambiguous. There are 14 residues in the CDR3. Germline CDR1 and CDR2: LGHDT and YNNKEL (reference sequence). V was clipped by 2 bases and J by 2 bases, with 9 bases between them.

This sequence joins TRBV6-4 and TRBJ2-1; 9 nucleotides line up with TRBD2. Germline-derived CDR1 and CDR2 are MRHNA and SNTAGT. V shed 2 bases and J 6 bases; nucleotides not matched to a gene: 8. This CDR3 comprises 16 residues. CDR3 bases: TGTGCCAGCAGTGACCTGACAGCGGGGGGTGGCAATGAGCAGTTCTTC. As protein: CASSDLTAGGGNEQFF.

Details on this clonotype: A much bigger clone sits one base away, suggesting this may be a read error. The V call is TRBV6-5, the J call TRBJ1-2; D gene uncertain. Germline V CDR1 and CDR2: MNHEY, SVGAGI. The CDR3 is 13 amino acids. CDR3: CASSYSSNYGFTF. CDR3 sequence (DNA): TGTGCCAGCAGTTACAGCTCTAACTATGGCTTCACCTTC.

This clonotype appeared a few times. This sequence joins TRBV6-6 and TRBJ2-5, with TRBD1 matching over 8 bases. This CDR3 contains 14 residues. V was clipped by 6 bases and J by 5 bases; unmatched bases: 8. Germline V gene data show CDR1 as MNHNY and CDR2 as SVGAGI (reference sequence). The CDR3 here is CASREAGGKETQYF. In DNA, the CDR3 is TGTGCCAGCAGAGAAGCAGGGGGCAAGGAGACCCAGTACTTC.

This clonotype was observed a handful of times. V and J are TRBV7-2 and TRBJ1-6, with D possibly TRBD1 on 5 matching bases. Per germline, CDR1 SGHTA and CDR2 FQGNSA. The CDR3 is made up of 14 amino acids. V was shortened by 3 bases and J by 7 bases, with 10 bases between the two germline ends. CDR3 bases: TGTGCCAGCAGCTTGCGCAGGGTCAATTCACCCCTCCACTTT. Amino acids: CASSLRRVNSPLHF.

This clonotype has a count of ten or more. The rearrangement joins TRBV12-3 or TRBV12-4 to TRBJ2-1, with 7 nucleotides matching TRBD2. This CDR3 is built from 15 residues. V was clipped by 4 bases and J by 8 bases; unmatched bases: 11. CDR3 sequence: CASSSGTIGLDEQFF. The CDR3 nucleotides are TGTGCCAGCAGTTCCGGGACTATCGGCCTGGATGAGCAGTTCTTC.

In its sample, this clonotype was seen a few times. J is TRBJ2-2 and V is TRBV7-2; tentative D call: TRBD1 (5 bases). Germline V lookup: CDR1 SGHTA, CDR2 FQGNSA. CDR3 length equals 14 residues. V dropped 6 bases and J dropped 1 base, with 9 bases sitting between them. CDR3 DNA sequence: TGTGCCAGCAGTGGCCAGGGGAACACCGGGGAGCTGTTTTTT. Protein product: CASSGQGNTGELFF.

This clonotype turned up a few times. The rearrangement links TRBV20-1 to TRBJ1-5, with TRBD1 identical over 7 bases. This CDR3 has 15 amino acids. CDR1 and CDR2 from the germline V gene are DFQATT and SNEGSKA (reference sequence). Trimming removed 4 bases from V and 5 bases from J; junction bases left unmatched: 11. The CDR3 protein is CSAILPRGDDQPQHF. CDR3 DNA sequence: TGCAGTGCTATTCTTCCCAGGGGGGACGATCAGCCCCAGCATTTT.

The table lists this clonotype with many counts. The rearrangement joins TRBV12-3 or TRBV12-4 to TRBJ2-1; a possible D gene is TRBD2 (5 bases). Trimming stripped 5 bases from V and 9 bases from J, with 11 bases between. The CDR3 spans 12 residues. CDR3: CASSNGVVEQFF. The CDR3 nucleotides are TGTGCCAGCAGTAACGGGGTAGTTGAGCAGTTCTTC.

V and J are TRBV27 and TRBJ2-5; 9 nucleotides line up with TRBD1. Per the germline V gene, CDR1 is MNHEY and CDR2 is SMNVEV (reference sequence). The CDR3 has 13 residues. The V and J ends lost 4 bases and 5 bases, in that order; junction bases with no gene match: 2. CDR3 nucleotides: TGTGCCAGCAGTTACAGGGGGCCGGAGACCCAGTACTTC. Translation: CASSYRGPETQYF.

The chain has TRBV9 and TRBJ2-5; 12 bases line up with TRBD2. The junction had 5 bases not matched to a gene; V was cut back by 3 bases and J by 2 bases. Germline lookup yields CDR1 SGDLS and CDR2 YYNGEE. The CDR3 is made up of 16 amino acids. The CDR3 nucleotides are TGTGCCAGCAGCGGACCCCTAGCGGGGGGGCAAGAGACCCAGTACTTC. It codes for CASSGPLAGGQETQYF.

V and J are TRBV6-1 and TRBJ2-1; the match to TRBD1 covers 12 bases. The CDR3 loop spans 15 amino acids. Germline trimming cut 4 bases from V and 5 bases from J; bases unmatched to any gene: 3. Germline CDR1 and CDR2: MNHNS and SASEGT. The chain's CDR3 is CASSVGQGANNEQFF. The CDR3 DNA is TGTGCCAGCAGTGTGGGACAGGGGGCAAACAATGAGCAGTTCTTC.

CDR3 DNA: TGTGCCACCAGCAGAGATAAGGGGACAGGGGGCCACTATGGCTACACCTTC. It is translated as CATSRDKGTGGHYGYTF. This rearrangement joins TRBV15 to TRBJ1-2; 12 bases are a match to TRBD1. Germline assignment: CDR1 LNHNV and CDR2 YYDKDF (reference sequence). CDR3 length: 17 amino acids. The junction had 5 bases not matched to a gene; V was cut back by 0 bases and J by 3 bases.

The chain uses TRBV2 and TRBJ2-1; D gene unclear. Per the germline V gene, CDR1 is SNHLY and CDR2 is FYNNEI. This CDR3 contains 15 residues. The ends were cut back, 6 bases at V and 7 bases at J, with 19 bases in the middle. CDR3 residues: CASRVGRQSPNEQFF. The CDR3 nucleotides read TGTGCCAGCAGGGTTGGTAGGCAATCCCCTAATGAGCAGTTCTTC. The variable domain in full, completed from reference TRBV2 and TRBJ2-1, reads EPEVTQTPSHQVTQMGQEVILRCVPISNHLYFYWYRQILGQKVEFLVSFYNNEISEKSEIFDDQFSVERPDGSNFTLKIRSTKLEDSAMYFCASRVGRQSPNEQFFGPGTRLTVL.

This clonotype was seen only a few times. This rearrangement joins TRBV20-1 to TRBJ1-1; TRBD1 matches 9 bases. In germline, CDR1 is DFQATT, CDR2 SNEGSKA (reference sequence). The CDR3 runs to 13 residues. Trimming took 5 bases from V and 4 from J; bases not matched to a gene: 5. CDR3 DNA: TGCAGTGCTTCTCGGACAGGGGCCACTGAAGCTTTCTTT. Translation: CSASRTGATEAFF.

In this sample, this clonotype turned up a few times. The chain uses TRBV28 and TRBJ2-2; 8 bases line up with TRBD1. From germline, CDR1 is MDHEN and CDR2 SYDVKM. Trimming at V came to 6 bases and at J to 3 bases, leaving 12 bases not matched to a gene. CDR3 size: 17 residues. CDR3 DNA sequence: TGTGCCAGCAGCGGGCCCAGGGGGCAACGGCACACCGGGGAGCTGTTTTTT. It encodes CASSGPRGQRHTGELFF.

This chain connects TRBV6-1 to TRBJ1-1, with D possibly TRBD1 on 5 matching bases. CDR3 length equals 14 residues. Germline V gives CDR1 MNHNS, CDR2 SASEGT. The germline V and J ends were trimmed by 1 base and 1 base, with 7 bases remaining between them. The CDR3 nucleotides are TGTGCCAGCAGTGAAGGGACAAGGAACACTGAAGCTTTCTTT. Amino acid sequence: CASSEGTRNTEAFF.

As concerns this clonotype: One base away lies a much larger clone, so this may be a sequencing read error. The CDR3 region has the DNA TGTGCCAGCAGCCCGGACAGAAACTATGGCTACATCTTC. Amino acids: CASSPDRNYGYIF. This chain connects TRBV7-2 to TRBJ1-2, with D possibly TRBD1 on 6 matching bases. The germline V gene encodes CDR1 SGHTA and CDR2 FQGNSA. CDR3 length: 13 amino acids.

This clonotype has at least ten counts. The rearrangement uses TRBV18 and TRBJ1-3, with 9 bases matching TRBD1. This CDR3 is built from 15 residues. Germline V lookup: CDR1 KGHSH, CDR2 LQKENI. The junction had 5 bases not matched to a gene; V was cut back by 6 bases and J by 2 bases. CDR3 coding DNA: TGTGCCAGCTCCCTCGACAGGGGGACTGGAAACACCATATATTTT. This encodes CASSLDRGTGNTIYF.

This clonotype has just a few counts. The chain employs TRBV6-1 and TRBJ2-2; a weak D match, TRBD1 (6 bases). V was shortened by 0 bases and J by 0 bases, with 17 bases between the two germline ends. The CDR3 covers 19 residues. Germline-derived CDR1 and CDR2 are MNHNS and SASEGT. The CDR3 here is CASSEAFSLTGTNTGELFF. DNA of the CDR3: TGTGCCAGCAGTGAAGCGTTTTCCTTAACAGGGACGAACACCGGGGAGCTGTTTTTT.

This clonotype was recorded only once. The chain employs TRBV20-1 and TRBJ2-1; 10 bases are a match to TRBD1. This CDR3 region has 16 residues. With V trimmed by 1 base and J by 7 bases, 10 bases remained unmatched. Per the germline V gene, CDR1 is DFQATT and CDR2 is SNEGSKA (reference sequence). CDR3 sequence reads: CSARGAIRQGANEQFF. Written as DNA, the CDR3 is TGCAGTGCTAGAGGTGCTATTCGACAGGGGGCAAATGAGCAGTTCTTC.

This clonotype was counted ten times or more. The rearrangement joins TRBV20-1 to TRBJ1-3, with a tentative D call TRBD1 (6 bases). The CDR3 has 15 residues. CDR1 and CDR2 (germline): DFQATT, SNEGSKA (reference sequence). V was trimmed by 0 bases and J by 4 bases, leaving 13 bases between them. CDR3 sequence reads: CSARDLQGRGNTIYF. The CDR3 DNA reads TGCAGTGCTAGAGATCTACAGGGAAGAGGAAACACCATATATTTT.

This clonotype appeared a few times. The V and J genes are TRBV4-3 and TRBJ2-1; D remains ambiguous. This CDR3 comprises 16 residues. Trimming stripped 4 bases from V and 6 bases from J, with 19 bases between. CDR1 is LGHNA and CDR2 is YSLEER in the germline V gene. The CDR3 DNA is TGCGCCAGCAGCCGAGGCGGCGCGCAGGCGCTCAATGAGCAGTTCTTC. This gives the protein CASSRGGAQALNEQFF.